The entry that follows covers one T cell receptor beta chain sequence. This CDR3 is 15 amino acids long. V shed 1 base and J shed 1 base, with 8 bases lying between them. Germline V CDR1 and CDR2: SGHAT, FQNNGV. This entry is derived from a study of control samples from healthy donors and cancer patients. Sequencing used immunoSEQ multiplex PCR; TCRdb keeps in-frame clones, though not all of them. This table has about 54,000 clones, roughly 96% appearing once. The receptor was derived from a woman aged 25 to 39 in good health. This sequence joins TRBV11-2 and TRBJ2-1; perhaps TRBD2 as D (5 bases). What was sequenced was blood. The CDR3 loop reads CASSLGPGSYNEQFF. CDR3 bases: TGTGCCAGCAGCTTAGGCCCGGGATCCTACAATGAGCAGTTCTTC.